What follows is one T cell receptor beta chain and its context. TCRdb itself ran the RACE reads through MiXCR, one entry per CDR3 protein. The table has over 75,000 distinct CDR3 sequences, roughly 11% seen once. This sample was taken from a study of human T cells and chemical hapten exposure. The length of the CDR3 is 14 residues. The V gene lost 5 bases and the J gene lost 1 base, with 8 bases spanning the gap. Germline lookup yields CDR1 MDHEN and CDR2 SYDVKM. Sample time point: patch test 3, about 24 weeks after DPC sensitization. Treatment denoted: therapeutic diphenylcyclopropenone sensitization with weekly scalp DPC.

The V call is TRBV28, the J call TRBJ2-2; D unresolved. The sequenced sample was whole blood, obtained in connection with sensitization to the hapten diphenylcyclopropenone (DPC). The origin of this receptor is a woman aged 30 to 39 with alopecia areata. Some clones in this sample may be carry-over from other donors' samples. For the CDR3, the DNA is TGTGCCAGCAGTCAGCCGGGGAACACCGGGGAGCTGTTTTTT. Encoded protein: CASSQPGNTGELFF.